These T cell receptor beta chains were read from a single sample in a study of regulatory T cells in long-lasting Graves disease. Via MiXCR, TCRdb re-called the multiplex PCR reads, giving one row per CDR3 protein. The sample consists of around 250,000 distinct CDR3 sequences, 15% to 20% of them appearing once. This sample was also put to use in a study of T cells in Graves' hyperthyroidism and ophthalmopathy.

The sample in question was peripheral blood mononuclear cells (PBMCs), obtained at new diagnosis, from a patient treated with antithyroid drugs. The receptor set was obtained from a woman aged 25 to 45 with Graves disease. CDR3s include the opening cysteine and the closing phenylalanine or tryptophan. A D gene is named only where the DNA matches it firmly. Size tells how often a clone was seen (once, few, many) or the class of an expanded clone, and some rows leave it out.

j_call d_call v_call clone_size cdr3_nt cdr3_aa
TRBJ2-5 . TRBV6-2/TRBV6-3 many TGTGCCAGCTCGTACGGGGGAAAAGAGACCCAGTACTTC CASSYGGKETQYF
TRBJ2-2 TRBD1 TRBV7-7 . TGTGCTAGCAGCTTACGGACAGGGGCAGGCGCCGGGGAGCTGTTTTTT CASSLRTGAGAGELFF
TRBJ1-1 TRBD1 TRBV19 many TGTGCCAGTAGGCTGGGACAGGGATTTGGTGAAGCTTTCTTT CASRLGQGFGEAFF
TRBJ2-3 . TRBV5-4 few TGTGCCAGCAGCCGATACACTGGGGATACGCAGTATTTT CASSRYTGDTQYF
TRBJ1-5 . TRBV18 many TGTGCCAGCTCAGGCGGGGGGGGCATCAATCAGCCCCAGCATTTT CASSGGGGINQPQHF
TRBJ1-1 . TRBV5-1 many TGCGCCAGCAGCTTGTCTGACGGCAGCACTGAAGCTTTCTTT CASSLSDGSTEAFF
TRBJ2-3 TRBD2 TRBV3-1 many TGTGCCAGCAGCCAATACCAGCGGGGGGCCCGGGGTACGCAGTATTTT CASSQYQRGARGTQYF
TRBJ1-6 TRBD1 TRBV20-1 many TGCAGTGCTAGGGGACAGGCCCTATCCTATAATTCACCCCTCCACTTT CSARGQALSYNSPLHF
TRBJ2-7 TRBD2 TRBV2 . TGTGCCAGCAGTGACAGTCTAGGGACTATCGAGCAGTACTTC CASSDSLGTIEQYF
TRBJ1-1 . TRBV25-1 many TGTGCCAGCAGTGAAGGGGCAGCCCTTAACTCGGAAGCTTTCTTT CASSEGAALNSEAFF
TRBJ1-1 . TRBV19 many TGTGCCACCTCCGGGACACAACTTAACACTGAAGCTTTCTTT CATSGTQLNTEAFF
TRBJ2-7 . TRBV12-3/TRBV12-4 once TGTGCCAGCAGTTTTGTGAGACTGGGAGACTACGAGCAGTACTTC CASSFVRLGDYEQYF
TRBJ1-4 . TRBV25-1 . TGTGCCAGCAGTCGTCCAGGATCCGATGAAAAACTGTTTTTT CASSRPGSDEKLFF
TRBJ2-1 TRBD2 TRBV9 . TGTGCCAGCAGCGCTGGGGGACTAGCGGGTGCCTACAATGAGCAGTTCTTC CASSAGGLAGAYNEQFF
TRBJ1-2 TRBD1 TRBV27 many TGTGCCAGCAGTCCGTCCGGGACAGGGGTTAACTATGGCTACACCTTC CASSPSGTGVNYGYTF
TRBJ2-5 TRBD1 TRBV15 few TGTGCCACCAGCAGCTTAGGGACAGAACAAGAGACCCAGTACTTC CATSSLGTEQETQYF
TRBJ1-2 TRBD1 TRBV6-1 . TGTGCCAGCAGTGACAGGACAGGCTATGGGGACTATGGCTACACCTTC CASSDRTGYGDYGYTF